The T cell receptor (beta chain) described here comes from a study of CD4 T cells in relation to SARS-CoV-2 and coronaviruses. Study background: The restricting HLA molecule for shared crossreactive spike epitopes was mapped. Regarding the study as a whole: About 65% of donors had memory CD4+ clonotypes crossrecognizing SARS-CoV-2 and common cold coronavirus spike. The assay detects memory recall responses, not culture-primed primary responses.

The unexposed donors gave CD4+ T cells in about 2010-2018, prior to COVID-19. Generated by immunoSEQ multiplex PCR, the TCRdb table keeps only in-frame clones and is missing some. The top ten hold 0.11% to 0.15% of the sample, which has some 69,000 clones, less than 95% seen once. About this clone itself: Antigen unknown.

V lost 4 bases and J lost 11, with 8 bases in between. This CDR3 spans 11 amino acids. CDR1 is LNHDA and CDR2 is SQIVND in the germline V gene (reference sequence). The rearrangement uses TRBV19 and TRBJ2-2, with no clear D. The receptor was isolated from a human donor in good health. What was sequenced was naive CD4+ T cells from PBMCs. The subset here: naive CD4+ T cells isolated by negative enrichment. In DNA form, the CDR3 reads TGTGCCAGTAGTAACCGGGTTGAGCTGTTTTTT. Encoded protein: CASSNRVELFF.